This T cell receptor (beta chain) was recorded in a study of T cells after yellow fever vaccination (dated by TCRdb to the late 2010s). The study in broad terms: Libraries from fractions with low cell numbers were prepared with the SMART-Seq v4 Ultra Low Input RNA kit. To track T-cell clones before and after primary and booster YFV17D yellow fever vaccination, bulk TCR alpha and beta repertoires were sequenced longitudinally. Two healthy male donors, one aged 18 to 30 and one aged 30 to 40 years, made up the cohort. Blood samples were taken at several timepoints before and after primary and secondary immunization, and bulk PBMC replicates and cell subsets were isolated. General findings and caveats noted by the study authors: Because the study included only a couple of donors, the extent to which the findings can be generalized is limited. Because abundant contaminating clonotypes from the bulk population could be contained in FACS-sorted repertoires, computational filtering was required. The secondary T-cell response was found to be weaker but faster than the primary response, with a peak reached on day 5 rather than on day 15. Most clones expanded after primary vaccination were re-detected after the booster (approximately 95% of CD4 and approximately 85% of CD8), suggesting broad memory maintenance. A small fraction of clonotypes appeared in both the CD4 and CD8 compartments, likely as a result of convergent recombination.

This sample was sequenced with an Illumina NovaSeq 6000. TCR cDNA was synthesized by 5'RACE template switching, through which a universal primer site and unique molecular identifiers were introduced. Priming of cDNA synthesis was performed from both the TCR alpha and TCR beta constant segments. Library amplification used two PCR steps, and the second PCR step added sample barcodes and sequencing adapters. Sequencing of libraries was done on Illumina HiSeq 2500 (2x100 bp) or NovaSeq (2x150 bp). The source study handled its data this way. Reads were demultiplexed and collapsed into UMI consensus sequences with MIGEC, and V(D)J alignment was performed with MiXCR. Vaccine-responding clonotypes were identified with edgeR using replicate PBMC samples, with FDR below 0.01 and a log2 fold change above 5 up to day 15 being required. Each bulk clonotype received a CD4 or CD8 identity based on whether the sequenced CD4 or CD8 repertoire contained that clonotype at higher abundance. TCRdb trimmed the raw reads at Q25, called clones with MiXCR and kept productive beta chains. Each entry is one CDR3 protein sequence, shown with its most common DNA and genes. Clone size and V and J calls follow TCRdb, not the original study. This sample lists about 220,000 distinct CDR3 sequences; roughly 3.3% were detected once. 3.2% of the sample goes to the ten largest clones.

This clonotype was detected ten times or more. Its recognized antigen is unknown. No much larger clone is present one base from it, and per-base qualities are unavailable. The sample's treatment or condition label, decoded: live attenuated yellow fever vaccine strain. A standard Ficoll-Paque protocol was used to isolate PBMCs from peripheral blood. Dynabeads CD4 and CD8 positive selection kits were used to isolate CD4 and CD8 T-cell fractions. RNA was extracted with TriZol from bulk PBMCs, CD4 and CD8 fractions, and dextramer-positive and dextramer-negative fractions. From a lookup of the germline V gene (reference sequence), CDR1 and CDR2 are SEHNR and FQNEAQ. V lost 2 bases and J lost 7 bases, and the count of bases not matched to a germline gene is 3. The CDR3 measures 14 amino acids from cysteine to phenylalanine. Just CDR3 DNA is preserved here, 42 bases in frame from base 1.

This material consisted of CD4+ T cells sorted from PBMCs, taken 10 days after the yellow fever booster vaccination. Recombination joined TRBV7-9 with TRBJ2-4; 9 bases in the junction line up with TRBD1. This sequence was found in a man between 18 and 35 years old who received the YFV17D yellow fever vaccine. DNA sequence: TGTGCCAGCAGCTTATGGGACAGGGTCAACATTCAGTACTTC. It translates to CASSLWDRVNIQYF.